Listed below are T cell receptor beta chains from one sample, sequenced in a study of CD8 T cells in ankylosing spondylitis. TCRdb re-called the 5' RACE reads with MiXCR, one entry per CDR3 protein. The table lists under 550,000 distinct CDR3 sequences, about 25% of them singletons, with approximately 1% in the top ten. Material for sequencing was blood, either unsorted or a sorted T cell fraction (not recorded which). The origin of the receptors is a male donor with ankylosing spondylitis. Each CDR3 is given without its conserved first and last residue. A row's size may be missing; if present it is once, few, many or a size class.

v_call clone_size cdr3_aa
TRBV24-1 NA ATSDSDRGNGYT
TRBV7-9 many ASRDFGRPTDTQY
TRBV28 NA ASQNFHTEAF
TRBV7-2 NA ASSTSGQATLDEQY
TRBV19 NA ASRRTSGTGELF
TRBV29-1 NA SVDPDPTPSSYNEQF
TRBV5-5 once ASSPDLGDTQY
TRBV6-2/TRBV6-3 few ASSTPGLAERVGELF
TRBV4-1 NA ASSQDDRGELFPEAF
TRBV6-2/TRBV6-3 NA ASSYQLNYGYT
TRBV29-1 few SVAHGGDNEQF
TRBV5-1 NA ASSLVQGGNTIY
TRBV6-1 NA ASSSRAADSNQPQH
TRBV5-1 NA ASSLGGSSDTQY
TRBV29-1 few SADRGLNTEAF
TRBV19 few ASSDAGRNQPQH
TRBV4-1 NA ASSQRTSGVTGELF
TRBV7-8 many ASSFGTSRGQF
TRBV30 few AWRAGAYNEQF
TRBV12-3/TRBV12-4 NA ASSFGGAPKNIQY
TRBV20-1 NA SAETGDYNYGYT
TRBV5-1 few ASSKGLAGVGETQY
TRBV12-3/TRBV12-4 NA ASSLFGSEQY
TRBV5-1 few ASSVGVGTEAF
TRBV15 NA ATSYDRGPYSPLH
TRBV5-1 few ASSPTDYYGYT
TRBV29-1 NA SVTGAVDTGELF
TRBV20-1 NA SATPGLVAGELF
TRBV20-1 few SAIIGLADNEQF
TRBV12-3/TRBV12-4 NA ASSFFSNTEAF
TRBV15 few ATSRGLLPGVNNEQF
TRBV12-3/TRBV12-4 many ASSPGPYNEQF
TRBV20-1 few SVLDRGGEKLF
TRBV30 few AWNVRLTFYNEQF
TRBV27 few ASSFHRSANTGELF
TRBV3-1 few ASSLPAGGRNEQF
TRBV5-1 NA ASSGLASAGELF
TRBV7-9 NA ASSLGAGYSGNTIY
TRBV18 few ASSPTSGAFYEQY
TRBV5-5 few ASSLVLNYEQY
TRBV6-2/TRBV6-3 NA ASSYSISPGVITGELF
TRBV6-4 NA ASSAFGWDTEAF
TRBV18 few ASSPNRGQGFNGAF
TRBV20-1 NA SARVKTGDTGELF
TRBV20-1 few SARLDTGELF
TRBV7-2 many ASSFGTSGTDTQY
TRBV20-1 NA SARALRGATDTQY
TRBV18 few ASSPGTSGEQF
TRBV20-1 NA SARDPGQGAANEQF
TRBV12-3/TRBV12-4 NA ASSSSGRASPTTDTQY
TRBV5-1 NA ASSGYSAPSNEQF
TRBV7-8 few ASSLDLAEIQYNEQF
TRBV27 NA ASSYYPHGNTIY